The T cell receptor (beta chain) under discussion was sequenced for a study of CD8 T cells in ankylosing spondylitis. TCRdb re-called the 5' RACE reads with MiXCR, one entry per CDR3 protein. This sample has a few hundred thousand distinct CDR3 sequences, with about 11% found just once. This clonotype was found many times. CDR1 SGHVS and CDR2 FQNEAQ come from the germline V gene. The CDR3 sequence is 18 residues long. V shed 6 bases, J shed 1 base, and the junction held 14 bases outside the gene matches. Sample: blood, either unsorted or a sorted T cell fraction (not recorded which). The rearrangement uses TRBV7-8 and TRBJ2-7, with 11 bases that match TRBD2. The receptor was isolated from a male donor with ankylosing spondylitis or in good health (not recorded which). The CDR3 DNA is TGTGCCAGCAGTCCCACCGGCGCCGGGACTAGCGGATCCTACGAGCAGTACTTC. Translation gives CASSPTGAGTSGSYEQYF. Combining the CDR3 with reference TRBV7-8 and TRBJ2-7 gives the whole variable domain GAGVSQSPRYKVAKRGQDVALRCDPISGHVSLFWYQQALGQGPEFLTYFQNEAQLDKSGLPSDRFFAERPEGSVSTLKIQRTQQEDSAVYLCASSPTGAGTSGSYEQYFGPGTRLTVT.